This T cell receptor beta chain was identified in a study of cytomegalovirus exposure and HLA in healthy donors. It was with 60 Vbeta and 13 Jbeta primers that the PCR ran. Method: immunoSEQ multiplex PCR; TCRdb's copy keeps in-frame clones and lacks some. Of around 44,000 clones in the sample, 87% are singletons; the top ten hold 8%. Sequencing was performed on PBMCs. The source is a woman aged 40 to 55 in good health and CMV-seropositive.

The CDR3 region has the DNA TGTGCCAGTAGTATTATGTTAGGGGATCAGCCCCAGCATTTT. Amino acid sequence: CASSIMLGDQPQHF. The chain couples TRBV19 to TRBJ1-5; TRBD1 might be the D (5 bases). Between the trimmed V and J ends, which lost 3 bases and 5 bases, there was a span of 11 bases. Germline loops: CDR1 LNHDA, CDR2 SQIVND (reference sequence). The CDR3 is 14 residues long.